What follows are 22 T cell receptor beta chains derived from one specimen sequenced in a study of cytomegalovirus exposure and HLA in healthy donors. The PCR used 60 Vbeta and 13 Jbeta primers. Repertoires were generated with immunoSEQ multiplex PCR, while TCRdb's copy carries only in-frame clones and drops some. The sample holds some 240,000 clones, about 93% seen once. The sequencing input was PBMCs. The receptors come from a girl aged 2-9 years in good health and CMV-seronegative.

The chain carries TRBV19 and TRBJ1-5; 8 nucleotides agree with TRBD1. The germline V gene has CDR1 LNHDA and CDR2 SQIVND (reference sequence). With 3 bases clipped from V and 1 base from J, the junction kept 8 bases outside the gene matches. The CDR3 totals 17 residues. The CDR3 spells CASSMVSDRGSNQPQHF. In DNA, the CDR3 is TGTGCCAGTAGTATGGTTTCCGACAGGGGCAGCAATCAGCCCCAGCATTTT.

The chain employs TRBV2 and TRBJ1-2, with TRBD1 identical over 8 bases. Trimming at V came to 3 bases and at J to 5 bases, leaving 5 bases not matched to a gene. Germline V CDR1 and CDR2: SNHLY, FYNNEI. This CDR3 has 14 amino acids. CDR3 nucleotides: TGTGCCAGCAGTGACTTTAACAGGGGGTATGGCTACACCTTC. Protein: CASSDFNRGYGYTF.

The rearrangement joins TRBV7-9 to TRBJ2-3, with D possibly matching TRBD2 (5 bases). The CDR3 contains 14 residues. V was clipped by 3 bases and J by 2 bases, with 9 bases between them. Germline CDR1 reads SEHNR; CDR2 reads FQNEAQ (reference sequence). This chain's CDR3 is CASSFGRVTDTQYF. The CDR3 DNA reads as TGTGCCAGCAGCTTCGGGCGGGTCACAGATACGCAGTATTTT.

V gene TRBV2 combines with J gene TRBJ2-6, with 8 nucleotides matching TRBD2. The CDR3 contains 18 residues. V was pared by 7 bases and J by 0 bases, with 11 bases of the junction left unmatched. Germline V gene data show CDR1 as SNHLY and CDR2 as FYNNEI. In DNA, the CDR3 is TGTGCCAGCATCCACCCGGGACTAGGAAGCTCTGGGGCCAACGTCCTGACTTTC. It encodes CASIHPGLGSSGANVLTF.

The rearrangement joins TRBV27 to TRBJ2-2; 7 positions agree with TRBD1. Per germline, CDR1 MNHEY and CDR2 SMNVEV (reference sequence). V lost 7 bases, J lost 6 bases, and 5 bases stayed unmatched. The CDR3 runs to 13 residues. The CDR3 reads CASMTGYSGELFF. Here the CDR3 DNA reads TGTGCCAGCATGACAGGGTATTCCGGGGAGCTGTTTTTT.

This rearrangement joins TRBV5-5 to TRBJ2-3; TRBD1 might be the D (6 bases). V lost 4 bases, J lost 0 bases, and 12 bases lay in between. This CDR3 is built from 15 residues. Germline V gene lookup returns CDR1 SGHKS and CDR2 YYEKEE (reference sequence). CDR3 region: CASSRGQSSTDTQYF. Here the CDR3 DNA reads TGTGCCAGCAGCCGCGGACAGTCTAGCACAGATACGCAGTATTTT.

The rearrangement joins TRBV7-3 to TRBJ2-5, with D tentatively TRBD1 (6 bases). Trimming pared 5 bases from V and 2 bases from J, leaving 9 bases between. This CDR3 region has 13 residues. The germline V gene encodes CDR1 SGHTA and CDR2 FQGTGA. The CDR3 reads CASSPGQQETQYF. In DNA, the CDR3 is TGTGCCAGCAGCCCGGGACAACAAGAGACCCAGTACTTC.

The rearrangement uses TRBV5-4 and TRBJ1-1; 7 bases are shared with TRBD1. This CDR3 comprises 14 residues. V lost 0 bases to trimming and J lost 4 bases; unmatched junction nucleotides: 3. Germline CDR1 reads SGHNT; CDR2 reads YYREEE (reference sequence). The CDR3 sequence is CASSLDRGITEAFF. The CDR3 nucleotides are TGTGCCAGCAGCTTGGACAGGGGTATCACTGAAGCTTTCTTT.

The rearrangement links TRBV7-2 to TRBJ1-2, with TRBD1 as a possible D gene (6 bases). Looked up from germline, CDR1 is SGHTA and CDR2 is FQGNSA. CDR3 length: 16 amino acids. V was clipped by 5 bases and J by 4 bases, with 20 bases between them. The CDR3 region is CASSRIGAGASYGYTF. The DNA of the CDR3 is TGTGCCAGCAGCCGCATCGGGGCAGGGGCGTCCTATGGCTACACCTTC.

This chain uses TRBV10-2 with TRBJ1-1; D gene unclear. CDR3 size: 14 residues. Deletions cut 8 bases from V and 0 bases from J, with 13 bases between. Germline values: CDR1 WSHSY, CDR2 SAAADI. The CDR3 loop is CASRGGSMNTEAFF. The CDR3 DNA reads TGCGCCAGCCGGGGAGGCAGTATGAACACTGAAGCTTTCTTT.

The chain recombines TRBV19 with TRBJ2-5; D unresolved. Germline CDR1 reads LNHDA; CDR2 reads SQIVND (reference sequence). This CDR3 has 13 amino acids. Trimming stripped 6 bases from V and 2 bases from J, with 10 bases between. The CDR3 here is CASSSGRQETQYF. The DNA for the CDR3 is TGTGCCAGTAGCTCGGGTCGGCAAGAGACCCAGTACTTC.

CDR3 residues: CASRDQGSSNQPQHF. The CDR3 DNA is TGTGCCAGCAGAGACCAGGGAAGTAGCAATCAGCCCCAGCATTTT. The V call is TRBV6-1, the J call TRBJ1-5, with D maybe TRBD1 (5 bases). The CDR3 has 15 amino acids. The germline gives CDR1 MNHNS, CDR2 SASEGT. V gave up 6 bases and J gave up 0 bases, with 12 bases separating them.

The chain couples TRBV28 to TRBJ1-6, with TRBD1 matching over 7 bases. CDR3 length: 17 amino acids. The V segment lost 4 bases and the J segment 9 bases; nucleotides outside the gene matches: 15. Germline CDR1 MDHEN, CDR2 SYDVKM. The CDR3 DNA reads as TGTGCCAGCAGTTCCAGAGACTACAGGGGTTGGGGTTCACCCCTCCACTTT. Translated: CASSSRDYRGWGSPLHF. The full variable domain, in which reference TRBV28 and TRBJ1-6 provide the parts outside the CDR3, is DVKVTQSSRYLVKRTGEKVFLECVQDMDHENMFWYRQDPGLGLRLIYFSYDVKMKEKGDIPEGYSVSREKKERFSLILESASTNQTSMYLCASSSRDYRGWGSPLHFGNGTRLTVT.

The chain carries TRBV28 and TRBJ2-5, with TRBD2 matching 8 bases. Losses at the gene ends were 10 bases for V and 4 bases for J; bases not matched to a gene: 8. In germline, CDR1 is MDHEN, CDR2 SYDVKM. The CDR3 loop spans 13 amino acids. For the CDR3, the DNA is TGTGCCACCAACGCGGGGGGCCCAGAGACCCAGTACTTC. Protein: CATNAGGPETQYF.

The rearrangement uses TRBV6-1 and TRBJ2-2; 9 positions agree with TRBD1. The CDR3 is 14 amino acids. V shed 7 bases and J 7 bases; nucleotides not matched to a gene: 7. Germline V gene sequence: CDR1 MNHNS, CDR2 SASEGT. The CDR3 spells CASTRDRGGGELFF. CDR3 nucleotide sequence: TGTGCCAGCACGAGAGACAGGGGGGGCGGGGAGCTGTTTTTT.

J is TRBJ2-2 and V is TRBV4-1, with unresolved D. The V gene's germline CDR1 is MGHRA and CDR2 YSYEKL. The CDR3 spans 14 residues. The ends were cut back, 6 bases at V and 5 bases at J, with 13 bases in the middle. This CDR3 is CASRRAALTGELFF. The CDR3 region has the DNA TGCGCCAGCAGGCGAGCTGCATTAACCGGGGAGCTGTTTTTT.

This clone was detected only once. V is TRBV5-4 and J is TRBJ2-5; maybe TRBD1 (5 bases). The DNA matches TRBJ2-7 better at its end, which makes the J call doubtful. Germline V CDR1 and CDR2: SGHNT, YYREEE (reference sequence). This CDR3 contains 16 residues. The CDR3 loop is CASSLGGRAHLIEQYF. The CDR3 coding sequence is TGTGCCAGCAGCTTGGGTGGCAGGGCTCACCTTATCGAGCAGTACTTC.

The CDR3 loop reads CASSVDLGLLNNEQFF. As DNA, the CDR3 is TGTGCCAGCAGCGTAGACCTAGGACTCCTAAACAATGAGCAGTTCTTC. The chain is built from TRBV9 and TRBJ2-1; perhaps TRBD2 as D (5 bases). Per germline, CDR1 SGDLS and CDR2 YYNGEE. V was cut by 0 bases and J by 5 bases, with 15 bases left in between. The CDR3 totals 16 residues.

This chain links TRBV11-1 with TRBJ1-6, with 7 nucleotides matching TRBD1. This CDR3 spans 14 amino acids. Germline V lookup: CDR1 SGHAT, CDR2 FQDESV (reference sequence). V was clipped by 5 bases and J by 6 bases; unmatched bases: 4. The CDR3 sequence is CASSNDRVNSPLHF. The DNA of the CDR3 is TGTGCCAGCAGCAACGACAGGGTTAATTCACCCCTCCACTTT.

CDR3 coding DNA: TGTGCCAGCAGCTTACTACAGGGGGCGGAAGGCTACACCTTC. Protein product: CASSLLQGAEGYTF. The rearrangement joins TRBV28 to TRBJ1-2; 9 positions agree with TRBD1. In germline, CDR1 is MDHEN, CDR2 SYDVKM. V trimming: 6 bases; J trimming: 8 bases; junction bases outside the gene matches: 10. This CDR3 region has 14 residues.

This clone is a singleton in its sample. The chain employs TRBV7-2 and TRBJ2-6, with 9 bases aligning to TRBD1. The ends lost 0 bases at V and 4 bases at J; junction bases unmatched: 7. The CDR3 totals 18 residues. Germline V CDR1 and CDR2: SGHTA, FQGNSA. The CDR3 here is CASSLAGQGVTGANVLTF. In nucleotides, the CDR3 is TGTGCCAGCAGCTTAGCGGGACAGGGAGTAACAGGGGCCAACGTCCTGACTTTC.

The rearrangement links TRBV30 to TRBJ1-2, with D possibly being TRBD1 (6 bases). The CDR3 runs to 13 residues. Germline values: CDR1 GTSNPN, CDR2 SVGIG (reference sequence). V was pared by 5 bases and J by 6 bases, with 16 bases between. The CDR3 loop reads CAWGEGGADGYTF. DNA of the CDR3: TGTGCCTGGGGGGAAGGGGGGGCGGATGGCTACACCTTC.